This T cell receptor (beta chain) is drawn from a study of T cells after yellow fever vaccination. TCR cDNA, made by 5'RACE template switching, carried an added universal primer site and UMIs. From the 5' RACE reads, TCRdb called clonotypes with MiXCR, one entry per CDR3 protein. The table shows over 150,000 distinct CDR3 sequences, with roughly 6.2% occurring only once. Germline loops: CDR1 SGHTA, CDR2 FQGNSA. V lost 5 bases, J lost 7 bases, and 8 bases stayed unmatched. This CDR3 comprises 14 residues. The sample holds a few counts of this clonotype. This receptor was identified in a man between 18 and 29 years old who received the YFV17D yellow fever vaccine. The material was CD4+ T cells sorted from PBMCs, obtained on the day of the first yellow fever vaccination. The chain joins TRBV7-2 to TRBJ1-5, with 7 bases matching TRBD1. The DNA for the CDR3 is TGTGCCAGCAGCCCACACAGGGGATACCAGCCCCAGCATTTT. It codes for CASSPHRGYQPQHF.